The present T cell receptor (beta chain) was sequenced within a study of blood T cells in healthy people across ages. Study-level results: Unsorted PBMC input precluded a conclusive naive versus antigen-experienced comparison. Naive CD4+ cells and diversity were both higher in long-lived donors than in aged donors.

It was around 9 milliliters of peripheral blood that were drawn from each donor. With 5 bases removed from V and 9 bases from J, the gap between germline ends came to 35 bases. Germline V gene data show CDR1 as SEHNR and CDR2 as FQNEAQ (reference sequence). This CDR3 comprises 20 residues. A note on this clonotype: Its cognate antigen is unknown.

Primed by a sample-barcoded 5' primer and a J-beta primer mix, a second PCR proceeded for roughly 7 to 12 cycles. TCRdb ran MiXCR on the 5' RACE reads and lists one entry per CDR3 protein. The top ten hold around 21% of the sample, which has under 1 million distinct CDR3 sequences, approximately 44% seen once. The specimen sequenced was blood. The TCR comes from a man between 60 and 75 years old in good health. The chain recombines TRBV7-9 with TRBJ2-4; possible D gene TRBD1, 6 bases. This chain's CDR3 is CASSGRSGHGVPGRTGIQYF. The CDR3 DNA reads TGTGCCAGCAGCGGCCGGTCGGGACACGGGGTTCCAGGGAGAACGGGCATTCAGTACTTC.